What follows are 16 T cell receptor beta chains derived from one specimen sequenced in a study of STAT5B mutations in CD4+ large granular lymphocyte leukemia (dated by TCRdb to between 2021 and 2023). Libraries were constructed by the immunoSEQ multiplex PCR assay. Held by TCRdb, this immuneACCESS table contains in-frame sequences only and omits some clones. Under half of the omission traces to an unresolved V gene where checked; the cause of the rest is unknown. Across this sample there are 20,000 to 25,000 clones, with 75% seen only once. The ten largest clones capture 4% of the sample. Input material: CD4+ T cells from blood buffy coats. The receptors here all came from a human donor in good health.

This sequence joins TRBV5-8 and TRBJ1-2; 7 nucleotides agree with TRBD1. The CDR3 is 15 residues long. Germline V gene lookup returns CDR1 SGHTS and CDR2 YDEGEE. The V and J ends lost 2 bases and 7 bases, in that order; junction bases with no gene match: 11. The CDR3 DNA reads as TGTGCCAGCAGCTTTAGGGTCTGGGACAGCTTTGGCTACACCTTC. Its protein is CASSFRVWDSFGYTF.

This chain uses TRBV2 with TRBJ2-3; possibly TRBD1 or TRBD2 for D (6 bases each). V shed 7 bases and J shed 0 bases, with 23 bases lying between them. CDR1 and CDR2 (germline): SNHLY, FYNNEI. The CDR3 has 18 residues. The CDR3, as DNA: TGTGCCAGCACCCTTCCCCGACCCCCGGGGGCTAGCACAGATACGCAGTATTTT. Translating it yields CASTLPRPPGASTDTQYF. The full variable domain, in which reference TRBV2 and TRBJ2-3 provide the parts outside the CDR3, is EPEVTQTPSHQVTQMGQEVILRCVPISNHLYFYWYRQILGQKVEFLVSFYNNEISEKSEIFDDQFSVERPDGSNFTLKIRSTKLEDSAMYFCASTLPRPPGASTDTQYFGPGTRLTVL.

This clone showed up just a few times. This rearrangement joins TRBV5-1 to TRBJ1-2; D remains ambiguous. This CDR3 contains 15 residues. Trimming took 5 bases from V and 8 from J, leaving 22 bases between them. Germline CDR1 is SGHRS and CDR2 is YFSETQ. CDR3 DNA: TGCGCCAGCAGTCCGGAGGGTCGGCATGTCGACGGCTACACCTTC. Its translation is CASSPEGRHVDGYTF.

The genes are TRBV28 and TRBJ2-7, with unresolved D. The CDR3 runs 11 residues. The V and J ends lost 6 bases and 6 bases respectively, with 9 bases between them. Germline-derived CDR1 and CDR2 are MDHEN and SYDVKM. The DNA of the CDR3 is TGTGCCAGCAGCCCCCGTGTCGAGCAGTACTTC. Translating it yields CASSPRVEQYF.

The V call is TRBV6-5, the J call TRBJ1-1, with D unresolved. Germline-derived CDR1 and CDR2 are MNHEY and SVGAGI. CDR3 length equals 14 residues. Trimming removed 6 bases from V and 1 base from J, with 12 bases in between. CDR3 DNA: TGTGCCAGCAGACGCCCCTCACCGAACACTGAAGCTTTCTTT. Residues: CASRRPSPNTEAFF.

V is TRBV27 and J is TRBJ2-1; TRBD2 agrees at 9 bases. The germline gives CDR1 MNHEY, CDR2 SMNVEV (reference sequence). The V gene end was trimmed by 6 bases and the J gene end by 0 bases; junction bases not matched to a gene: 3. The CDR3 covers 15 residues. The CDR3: CASRDSGSSYNEQFF. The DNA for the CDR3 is TGTGCCAGCAGAGATAGCGGGAGCTCCTACAATGAGCAGTTCTTC.

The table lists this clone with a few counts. The CDR3 loop is CASRAGTVNQPQHF. The CDR3 DNA sequence: TGTGCCAGCAGGGCCGGGACAGTAAATCAGCCCCAGCATTTT. The chain joins TRBV2 to TRBJ1-5, with 7 bases aligning to TRBD1. CDR3 size: 14 residues. V was clipped by 6 bases and J by 4 bases; unmatched bases: 6. Germline CDR1 is SNHLY and CDR2 is FYNNEI. The full variable domain, in which reference TRBV2 and TRBJ1-5 provide the parts outside the CDR3, is EPEVTQTPSHQVTQMGQEVILRCVPISNHLYFYWYRQILGQKVEFLVSFYNNEISEKSEIFDDQFSVERPDGSNFTLKIRSTKLEDSAMYFCASRAGTVNQPQHFGDGTRLSIL.

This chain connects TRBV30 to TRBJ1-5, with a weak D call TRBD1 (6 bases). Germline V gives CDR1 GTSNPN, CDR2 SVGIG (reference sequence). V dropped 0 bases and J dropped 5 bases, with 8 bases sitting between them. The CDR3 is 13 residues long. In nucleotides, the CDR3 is TGTGCCTGGAGTGTAGGGGGGTATCAGCCCCAGCATTTT. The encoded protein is CAWSVGGYQPQHF.

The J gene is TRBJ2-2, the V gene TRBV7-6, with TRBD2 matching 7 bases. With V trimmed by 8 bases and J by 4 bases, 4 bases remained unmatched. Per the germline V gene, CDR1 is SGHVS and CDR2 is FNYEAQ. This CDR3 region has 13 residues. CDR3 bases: TGTGCCAGCCGTCCGGGAGGCACCGGGGAGCTGTTTTTT. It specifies CASRPGGTGELFF. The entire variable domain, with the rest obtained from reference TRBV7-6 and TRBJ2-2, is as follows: GAGVSQSPRYKVTKRGQDVALRCDPISGHVSLYWYRQALGQGPEFLTYFNYEAQQDKSGLPNDRFSAERPEGSISTLTIQRTEQRDSAMYRCASRPGGTGELFFGEGSRLTVL.

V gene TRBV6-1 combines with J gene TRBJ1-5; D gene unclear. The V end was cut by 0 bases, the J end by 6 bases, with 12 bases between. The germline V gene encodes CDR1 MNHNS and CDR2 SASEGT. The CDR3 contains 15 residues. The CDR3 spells CASSEANSNLQPQHF. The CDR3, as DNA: TGTGCCAGCAGTGAAGCGAACAGCAATCTTCAGCCCCAGCATTTT.

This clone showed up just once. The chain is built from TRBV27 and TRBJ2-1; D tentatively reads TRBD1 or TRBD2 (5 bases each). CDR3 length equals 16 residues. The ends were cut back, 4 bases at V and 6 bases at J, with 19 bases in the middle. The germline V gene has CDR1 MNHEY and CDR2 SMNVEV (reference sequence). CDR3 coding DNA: TGTGCCAGCAGTTCAAACGACTGGGGGTTGTCCAATGAGCAGTTCTTC. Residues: CASSSNDWGLSNEQFF.

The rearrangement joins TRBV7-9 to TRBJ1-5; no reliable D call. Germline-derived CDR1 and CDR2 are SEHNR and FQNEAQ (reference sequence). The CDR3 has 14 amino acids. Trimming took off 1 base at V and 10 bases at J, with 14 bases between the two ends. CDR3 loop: CASSLDAEIIPQHF. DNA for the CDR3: TGTGCCAGCAGCTTAGATGCGGAGATCATCCCCCAGCATTTT.

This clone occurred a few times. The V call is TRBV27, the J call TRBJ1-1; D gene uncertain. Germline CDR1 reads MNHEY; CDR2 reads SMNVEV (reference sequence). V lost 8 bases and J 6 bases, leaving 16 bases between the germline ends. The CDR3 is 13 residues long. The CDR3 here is CASSRNALSEAFF. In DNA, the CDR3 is TGTGCCAGCTCCCGAAATGCCCTATCTGAAGCTTTCTTT.

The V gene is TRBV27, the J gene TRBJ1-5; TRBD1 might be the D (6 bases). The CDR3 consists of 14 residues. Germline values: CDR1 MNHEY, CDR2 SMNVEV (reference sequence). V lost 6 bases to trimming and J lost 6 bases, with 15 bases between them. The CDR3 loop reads CASRKTGGAQPQHF. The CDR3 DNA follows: TGTGCCAGCAGGAAGACAGGAGGGGCTCAGCCCCAGCATTTT.

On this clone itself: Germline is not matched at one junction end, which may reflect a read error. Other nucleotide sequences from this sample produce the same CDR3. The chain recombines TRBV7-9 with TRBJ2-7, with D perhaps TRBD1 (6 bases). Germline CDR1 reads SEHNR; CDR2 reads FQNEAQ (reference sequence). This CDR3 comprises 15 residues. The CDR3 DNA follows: TGTGCCAGCAGCTTGGGATTCGGGACATTCTACGAGCAGTATTTC. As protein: CASSLGFGTFYEQYF. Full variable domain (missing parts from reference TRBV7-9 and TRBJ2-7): DTGVSQNPRHKITKRGQNVTFRCDPISEHNRLYWYRQTLGQGPEFLTYFQNEAQLEKSRLLSDRFSAERPKGSFSTLEIQRTEQGDSAMYLCASSLGFGTFYEQYFGPGTRLTVT.

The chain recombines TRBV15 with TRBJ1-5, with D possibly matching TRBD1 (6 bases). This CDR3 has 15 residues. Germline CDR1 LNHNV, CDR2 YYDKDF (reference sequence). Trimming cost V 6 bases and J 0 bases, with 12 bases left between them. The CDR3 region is CATRQGGSSNQPQHF. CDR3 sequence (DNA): TGTGCCACCAGACAAGGGGGGAGTAGCAATCAGCCCCAGCATTTT.